These 30 T cell receptor beta chains share one sample of origin, sequenced in a study of early T cells in non-severe SARS-CoV-2 infection. TCRdb itself ran the 5' RACE reads through MiXCR, one entry per CDR3 protein. This table holds under 70,000 distinct CDR3 sequences, under 14% found once. Sequences were obtained from whole blood. The receptors were sampled from an adult who was a healthcare worker with PCR-confirmed SARS-CoV-2 infection or an uninfected control (not recorded which).

Written as DNA, the CDR3 is TGTGCCAGCAGTTTTCGGGCAGGGGATACTGAAGCTTTCTTT. Translated: CASSFRAGDTEAFF. The chain couples TRBV6-5 to TRBJ1-1; the D gene is possibly TRBD1 (6 bases). The CDR3 extends over 14 amino acids. Germline values: CDR1 MNHEY, CDR2 SVGAGI. Trimming took 4 bases from V and 5 from J, leaving 14 bases between them.

This clonotype was found many times. This chain's CDR3 is CASSSGLATIDEQYF. The CDR3 DNA sequence: TGTGCCAGCAGCTCGGGACTAGCGACGATCGACGAGCAGTACTTC. V is TRBV7-9 and J is TRBJ2-7; 10 nucleotides line up with TRBD2. V lost 4 bases, J lost 5 bases, and 8 bases stayed unmatched. Germline CDR1 reads SEHNR; CDR2 reads FQNEAQ (reference sequence). The CDR3 contains 15 residues.

This clonotype has at least ten counts. The V and J genes are TRBV6-6 and TRBJ2-7, with D possibly called TRBD1 or TRBD2 (5 bases each). The V and J ends lost 10 bases and 0 bases respectively, with 13 bases between them. There are 13 residues in the CDR3. The germline gives CDR1 MNHNY, CDR2 SVGAGI (reference sequence). The CDR3 region is CAIGTRLSYEQYF. Here the CDR3 DNA reads TGTGCCATCGGGACCCGCCTCTCCTACGAGCAGTACTTC.

The sample holds many counts of this clonotype. CDR3 region: CASSLAGVYSYNEQFF. In DNA form, the CDR3 reads TGCGCCAGCAGCTTGGCAGGAGTGTACTCCTACAATGAGCAGTTCTTC. The chain joins TRBV5-1 to TRBJ2-1, with unresolved D. This CDR3 is built from 16 residues. Looked up from germline, CDR1 is SGHRS and CDR2 is YFSETQ. V gave up 0 bases and J gave up 0 bases, with 10 bases separating them.

This clonotype was seen ten or more times. The chain couples TRBV12-3 or TRBV12-4 to TRBJ2-5; TRBD1 matches at 8 bases. Trimming removed 6 bases from V and 3 bases from J; junction bases left unmatched: 3. CDR3 length: 13 residues. DNA of the CDR3: TGTGCCAGCAGGTTGACAGGGGAAGAGACCCAGTACTTC. Amino acids: CASRLTGEETQYF.

This rearrangement joins TRBV28 to TRBJ2-3, with D possibly matching TRBD2 (5 bases). The length of the CDR3 is 15 residues. The V gene lost 1 base and the J gene lost 1 base, with 9 bases spanning the gap. Germline V CDR1 and CDR2: MDHEN, SYDVKM. CDR3 loop: CASSLYGSGTDTQYF. The CDR3 nucleotides read TGTGCCAGCAGTTTATACGGTAGCGGCACAGATACGCAGTATTTT.

This clonotype was counted at least ten times. The rearrangement links TRBV3-1 to TRBJ2-1; 12 bases agree with TRBD2. This CDR3 is built from 14 residues. V was clipped by 6 bases and J by 10 bases; unmatched bases: 7. Looked up from germline, CDR1 is LGHDT and CDR2 is YNNKEL (reference sequence). CDR3 nucleotides: TGTGCCAGCAGTTCTAGCGGGAGGGCCCTCGAGCAGTTCTTC. Its protein product is CASSSSGRALEQFF.

This clonotype was seen ten or more times. The junction departs from the called germline gene at one end, perhaps through a read error. CDR3 protein: CASSPTGPWDHEQYF. Here the CDR3 DNA reads TGTGCTAGCAGCCCAACAGGACCGTGGGACCACGAGCAGTACTTC. V gene TRBV7-7 combines with J gene TRBJ2-7; possibly TRBD1 or TRBD2 for D (5 bases each). The CDR3 has 15 amino acids. The V gene's germline CDR1 is SSHAT and CDR2 FNYEAQ (reference sequence).

This clonotype was seen a handful of times. The chain is built from TRBV29-1 and TRBJ2-1; tentatively, D is TRBD2 (5 bases). Germline assignment: CDR1 SQVTM and CDR2 ANQGSEA. The ends were cut back, 7 bases at V and 7 bases at J, with 8 bases in the middle. The length of the CDR3 is 10 residues. DNA of the CDR3: TGCAGCGGAAGGGAGAATGAGCAGTTCTTC. Translated: CSGRENEQFF.

The sample holds many counts of this clonotype. The gene calls are TRBV5-6 and TRBJ1-3; 10 nucleotides agree with TRBD1. Germline V CDR1 and CDR2: SGHDT, YYEEEE. This CDR3 is 17 amino acids long. V gave up 4 bases and J gave up 0 bases; unmatched junction bases: 7. The CDR3 here is CASSRKTGGSSGNTIYF. DNA for the CDR3: TGTGCCAGCAGCCGCAAGACAGGGGGCAGCTCTGGAAACACCATATATTTT.

The chain joins TRBV7-6 to TRBJ2-2; a weak D match, TRBD2 (7 bases). CDR1 is SGHVS and CDR2 is FNYEAQ in the germline V gene. The CDR3 is 13 amino acids. V dropped 6 bases and J dropped 6 bases, with 11 bases sitting between them. In DNA form, the CDR3 reads TGTGCCAGCAGAAGAGGGGGGGCCGGGGAGCTGTTTTTT. It encodes CASRRGGAGELFF. The full variable domain, rest sourced from reference TRBV7-6 and TRBJ2-2, is GAGVSQSPRYKVTKRGQDVALRCDPISGHVSLYWYRQALGQGPEFLTYFNYEAQQDKSGLPNDRFSAERPEGSISTLTIQRTEQRDSAMYRCASRRGGAGELFFGEGSRLTVL.

In its sample, this clonotype was seen many times. The chain employs TRBV18 and TRBJ2-3; TRBD2 aligns across 13 bases. The CDR3 contains 17 residues. The germline gives CDR1 KGHSH, CDR2 LQKENI. The J segment lost 9 bases and the V segment lost 3 bases, leaving 12 bases of the junction unmatched. The CDR3 DNA sequence: TGTGCCAGCTCACCCCCCGGGACTAGCGGGGAGATAGGCACGCAGTATTTT. Protein sequence: CASSPPGTSGEIGTQYF.

This clonotype was observed many times. The chain carries TRBV3-1 and TRBJ2-1; D gene ambiguous. CDR3 length: 17 amino acids. The germline V gene has CDR1 LGHDT and CDR2 YNNKEL (reference sequence). V shed 2 bases and J shed 6 bases, with 20 bases lying between them. The CDR3 sequence: CASSQILVQTRINEQFF. The CDR3 nucleotides are TGTGCCAGCAGCCAAATCCTAGTCCAGACAAGGATCAATGAGCAGTTCTTC.

This rearrangement joins TRBV6-4 to TRBJ2-1, with 7 bases identical to TRBD1. CDR1 MRHNA and CDR2 SNTAGT come from the germline V gene. The junction had 4 bases not matched to a gene; V was cut back by 0 bases and J by 5 bases. This CDR3 comprises 15 residues. CDR3 region: CASSDSIQGNNEQFF. The CDR3 DNA is TGTGCCAGCAGTGACTCGATACAGGGGAACAATGAGCAGTTCTTC.

This clonotype was counted a few times. The chain employs TRBV7-9 and TRBJ2-1; 13 bases are a match to TRBD2. Trimming took 5 bases from V and 6 from J; bases not matched to a gene: 1. Germline values: CDR1 SEHNR, CDR2 FQNEAQ (reference sequence). There are 14 residues in the CDR3. In DNA, the CDR3 is TGTGCCAGCAGCCGACTAGCGGGGGGCAATGAGCAGTTCTTC. This codes for CASSRLAGGNEQFF.

CDR3 amino acids: CSVGDEETQYF. The CDR3 bases are TGCAGCGTTGGGGATGAAGAGACCCAGTACTTC. The chain has TRBV29-1 and TRBJ2-5; D not certain. V lost 4 bases, J lost 3 bases, and 6 bases lay in between. The CDR3 contains 11 residues. Germline loops: CDR1 SQVTM, CDR2 ANQGSEA.

The table lists this clonotype with many counts. V gene TRBV18 combines with J gene TRBJ2-7, with TRBD2 identical over 7 bases. J was trimmed by 6 bases and V by 3 bases; bases with no gene match: 8. The CDR3 has 14 amino acids. Per the germline V gene, CDR1 is KGHSH and CDR2 is LQKENI. CDR3 DNA sequence: TGTGCCAGCTCACCCGGGAGGTCGAATACCGAGCAGTACTTC. The encoded protein is CASSPGRSNTEQYF.

The V and J genes are TRBV6-5 and TRBJ2-7; the match to TRBD1 covers 9 bases. The V segment lost 7 bases and the J segment 0 bases; nucleotides outside the gene matches: 1. The CDR3 totals 13 residues. Germline V gene sequence: CDR1 MNHEY, CDR2 SVGAGI. The CDR3: CASKDRGSYEQYF. As DNA, the CDR3 is TGTGCCAGCAAGGACAGGGGCTCCTACGAGCAGTACTTC.

This clonotype showed up many times. This chain joins TRBV12-5 and TRBJ2-3; 10 positions agree with TRBD2. V lost 1 base to trimming and J lost 4 bases; unmatched junction nucleotides: 8. Germline CDR1 LGHNT, CDR2 FRNRAP. This CDR3 has 17 amino acids. The CDR3 spells CASGLALAGVYADTQYF. The CDR3 DNA follows: TGTGCTAGTGGTTTGGCTCTAGCGGGAGTGTACGCAGATACGCAGTATTTT.

This clonotype has at least ten counts. The V call is TRBV5-1, the J call TRBJ2-2, with D possibly matching TRBD1 (7 bases). This CDR3 is 15 amino acids long. V lost 1 base and J 4 bases, leaving 11 bases between the germline ends. Germline loops: CDR1 SGHRS, CDR2 YFSETQ. The CDR3 here is CASSLIQGGTGELFF. CDR3 nucleotide sequence: TGCGCCAGCAGCTTGATTCAGGGGGGCACCGGGGAGCTGTTTTTT.

The sample holds many counts of this clonotype. The chain couples TRBV20-1 to TRBJ2-1; 9 positions agree with TRBD2. Germline values: CDR1 DFQATT, CDR2 SNEGSKA (reference sequence). V lost 0 bases, J lost 0 bases, and 9 bases stayed unmatched. The CDR3 spans 18 residues. DNA for the CDR3: TGCAGTGCTAGAGAGCGGGAGGGCCAGGTCAGCTCCTACAATGAGCAGTTCTTC. This translates into CSAREREGQVSSYNEQFF.

This clonotype was seen many times. This chain connects TRBV2 to TRBJ2-7; TRBD1 matches at 11 bases. Unmatched junction bases numbered 10, after V lost 5 bases and J lost 4 bases. Germline-derived CDR1 and CDR2 are SNHLY and FYNNEI. CDR3 length: 16 amino acids. This CDR3 is CASSFETGTGGYEQYF. CDR3 in DNA: TGTGCCAGCAGTTTCGAAACCGGGACAGGGGGGTACGAGCAGTACTTC.

This clonotype has ten or more counts. V usage is TRBV5-1 and J usage is TRBJ1-6; D ambiguous. V was cut by 1 base and J by 8 bases, with 13 bases left in between. This CDR3 comprises 15 residues. The germline gives CDR1 SGHRS, CDR2 YFSETQ. Here the CDR3 DNA reads TGCGCCAGCAGCTTGACGGGGAGCTGGGATTCACCCCTCCACTTT. Its translation is CASSLTGSWDSPLHF.

This clonotype was seen ten or more times. The genes are TRBV19 and TRBJ2-2; 7 positions agree with TRBD2. The V segment lost 4 bases and the J segment 3 bases; nucleotides outside the gene matches: 11. Germline CDR1 and CDR2: LNHDA and SQIVND (reference sequence). The CDR3 runs 17 residues. The CDR3 DNA reads TGTGCCAGTAGTAAACCTTACGGGCTAGCGGACACCGGGGAGCTGTTTTTT. Encoded protein: CASSKPYGLADTGELFF.

This clonotype was counted between two and nine times. The J gene is TRBJ1-4, the V gene TRBV6-2 or TRBV6-3; D is unresolved. V gave up 4 bases and J gave up 13 bases, with 22 bases separating them. CDR1 is MNHEY, CDR2 SVGEGT, per germline. The CDR3 is 15 amino acids. The CDR3 here is CASSSLEPTAGRLFF. For the CDR3, the DNA is TGTGCCAGCAGTTCCCTTGAACCTACAGCCGGCCGACTGTTTTTT.

At least ten counts were recorded for this clonotype. The V gene is TRBV4-1, the J gene TRBJ2-1, with 16 bases matching TRBD2. Germline trimming cut 1 base from V and 7 bases from J; bases unmatched to any gene: 7. CDR1 is MGHRA and CDR2 is YSYEKL in the germline V gene. The CDR3 is 18 amino acids. CDR3 nucleotide sequence: TGCGCCAGCAGCCAAGTGGATATGGGACTAGCGGGAGGGAATGAGCAGTTCTTC. Its translation: CASSQVDMGLAGGNEQFF.

The sample holds a few counts of this clonotype. The rearrangement joins TRBV14 to TRBJ1-2; TRBD1 agrees at 9 bases. Germline V CDR1 and CDR2: SGHDN, FVKESK. The V and J ends lost 3 bases and 5 bases, in that order; junction bases with no gene match: 4. The length of the CDR3 is 14 residues. The CDR3 protein is CASSQDRGPYGYTF. DNA of the CDR3: TGTGCCAGCAGCCAGGACAGGGGCCCATATGGCTACACCTTC.

This clonotype came up many times. V gene TRBV24-1 combines with J gene TRBJ2-7, with D unclear. The V and J ends lost 6 bases and 6 bases respectively, with 17 bases between them. This CDR3 spans 14 amino acids. The germline V gene has CDR1 KGHDR and CDR2 SFDVKD. CDR3 loop: CATSRAGGSREQYF. The CDR3 DNA is TGTGCCACCAGTCGGGCAGGTGGGTCTCGCGAGCAGTACTTC.

With respect to this clonotype: This may stem from a read error, because a much larger clone lies one nucleotide away. The CDR3, as DNA: TGCGCCAGCAGCTTGGATCGACAGGGCGGTGTAAAACTGTTTTTT. The encoded protein is CASSLDRQGGVKLFF. The gene calls are TRBV5-1 and TRBJ1-4; TRBD1 matches 7 bases. With V trimmed by 0 bases and J by 10 bases, 9 bases remained unmatched. Germline V gene sequence: CDR1 SGHRS, CDR2 YFSETQ. The CDR3 runs to 15 residues.

This clonotype occurred many times. The V gene is TRBV29-1, the J gene TRBJ2-5; D is possibly TRBD2 (6 bases). This CDR3 has 13 amino acids. Germline values: CDR1 SQVTM, CDR2 ANQGSEA. V was trimmed by 5 bases and J by 5 bases, leaving 15 bases between them. The CDR3 nucleotides are TGCAGCGTTCAGGAGGGTAATATGGAGACCCAGTACTTC. It encodes CSVQEGNMETQYF.